This T cell receptor beta chain is drawn from a study of CD8 T cells in ankylosing spondylitis. Quantitative 5'-RACE with molecular barcodes was used to make the TCR beta libraries. MiXCR, applied by TCRdb to the 5' RACE reads, yields one record per CDR3 protein. The table records more than 250,000 distinct CDR3 sequences, more than 9% of them present only once. Study-wide results and limits: Past research had described some motif variants in reactive arthritis synovial fluid and blood.

At least ten counts were recorded for this clonotype. Its target is unknown. Germline CDR1 reads SGHTS; CDR2 reads YDEGEE. V gave up 4 bases and J gave up 6 bases, with 10 bases separating them. The CDR3 has 12 amino acids. This sequence was found in a female donor with ankylosing spondylitis or in good health (not recorded which). V is TRBV5-8 and J is TRBJ1-1; no clear D. Sequenced sample: blood, either unsorted or a sorted T cell fraction (not recorded which). CDR3 coding DNA: TGTGCCAGCAGCCATAGGAAATCTGAAGCTTTCTTT. It specifies CASSHRKSEAFF.